A selection of T cell receptor beta chains follows, all from one sample in a study of CD8+CD57+ T cells in acquired aplastic anemia. Each CDR3 protein gets one entry after TCRdb re-called the reads with MiXCR. The sample consists of 98,000 or so distinct CDR3 sequences, 51% of them appearing once. The sequencing input was sorted CD4+, CD8+, or CD8+CD57+ T cells (not recorded which) from PBMCs. The source of these receptors is a human donor in good health, serving as a control. CDR3s include the opening cysteine and the closing phenylalanine or tryptophan. D genes are given only for firm matches. Size values are once, few and many counts, or a class for expanded clones, and some rows have none.

D: .; V: TRBV12-3/TRBV12-4; size: .; J: TRBJ2-7; CDR3: CASRNGAGEQYF; DNA: TGTGCCAGCCGGAACGGGGCGGGCGAGCAGTACTTC
D: .; V: TRBV6-1; size: many; J: TRBJ1-5; CDR3: CASSEDRYNQPQHF; DNA: TGTGCCAGCAGCGAAGACAGGTACAATCAGCCCCAGCATTTT
D: .; V: TRBV25-1; size: .; J: TRBJ1-6; CDR3: CASSGGGRGPLHF; DNA: TGTGCCAGCAGTGGGGGGGGCAGGGGACCCCTCCACTTT
D: .; V: TRBV2; size: .; J: TRBJ1-5; CDR3: CASSSEGVSNQPQHF; DNA: TGTGCCAGCAGTTCGGAGGGGGTTAGCAATCAGCCCCAGCATTTT
D: .; V: TRBV27; size: .; J: TRBJ2-1; CDR3: CASSLSWGRDGRNEQFF; DNA: TGTGCCAGCAGTTTATCGTGGGGGCGCGATGGGAGAAATGAGCAGTTCTTC
D: .; V: TRBV9; size: many; J: TRBJ2-7; CDR3: CASSAEVGSKSDYEQYF; DNA: TGTGCCAGCAGCGCCGAGGTAGGCAGTAAGTCCGATTACGAGCAGTACTTC
D: .; V: TRBV10-1; size: .; J: TRBJ2-7; CDR3: CASSEAVSYEQYF; DNA: TGCGCCAGCAGTGAAGCAGTTTCCTACGAGCAGTACTTC
D: .; V: TRBV19; size: .; J: TRBJ2-2; CDR3: CASSSQYGELFF; DNA: TGTGCCAGTAGTTCCCAATATGGGGAGCTGTTTTTT
D: .; V: TRBV9; size: .; J: TRBJ2-1; CDR3: CASAGNEQFF; DNA: TGTGCCAGCGCGGGGAATGAGCAGTTCTTC
D: TRBD1; V: TRBV4-3; size: many; J: TRBJ1-1; CDR3: CASSQDRRGRRTEAFF; DNA: TGCGCCAGCAGCCAAGATAGGAGGGGGCGAAGGACTGAAGCTTTCTTT
D: .; V: TRBV20-1; size: few; J: TRBJ2-6; CDR3: CSARETVSGANVLTF; DNA: TGCAGTGCTAGAGAGACAGTCTCTGGGGCCAACGTCCTGACTTTC
D: .; V: TRBV7-2; size: many; J: TRBJ2-7; CDR3: CASSLNGAPPGYEQYF; DNA: TGTGCCAGCAGCTTAAACGGGGCTCCTCCAGGGTACGAGCAGTACTTC
D: TRBD1; V: TRBV7-3; size: .; J: TRBJ2-7; CDR3: CASSLTFRDRGRRGPYEQYF; DNA: TGTGCCAGCAGCTTAACCTTCCGGGACAGGGGGCGAAGAGGTCCCTACGAGCAGTACTTC
D: .; V: TRBV5-6; size: many; J: TRBJ2-7; CDR3: CASSSKTGPYEQYF; DNA: TGTGCCAGCAGCTCGAAAACAGGGCCCTACGAGCAGTACTTC
D: TRBD1; V: TRBV25-1; size: many; J: TRBJ1-4; CDR3: CASSDLTGRNEKLFF; DNA: TGTGCCAGCAGTGATTTGACAGGGCGTAATGAAAAACTGTTTTTT
D: .; V: TRBV25-1; size: .; J: TRBJ1-6; CDR3: CASSDRRRYNSPLHF; DNA: TGTGCCAGCAGTGACAGGAGACGCTATAATTCACCCCTCCACTTT
D: TRBD1; V: TRBV29-1; size: .; J: TRBJ1-2; CDR3: CSVVDRGSTGGYTF; DNA: TGCAGCGTTGTCGACAGGGGATCGACGGGTGGCTACACCTTC
D: .; V: TRBV19; size: many; J: TRBJ1-2; CDR3: CASSTPPGGYTF; DNA: TGTGCCAGTAGTACCCCTCCCGGAGGCTACACCTTC
D: .; V: TRBV29-1; size: .; J: TRBJ2-7; CDR3: CSAVGNGYEQYF; DNA: TGCAGCGCCGTCGGGAACGGCTACGAGCAGTACTTC
D: .; V: TRBV10-3; size: few; J: TRBJ1-2; CDR3: CAISEGETENGYTF; DNA: TGTGCCATCAGTGAGGGTGAGACAGAAAATGGCTACACCTTC
D: .; V: TRBV7-3; size: .; J: TRBJ2-5; CDR3: CASSERIQETQYF; DNA: TGTGCCAGCAGCGAGCGGATACAAGAGACCCAGTACTTC
D: .; V: TRBV4-3; size: many; J: TRBJ1-2; CDR3: CASSQDISAGRDGYTF; DNA: TGCGCCAGCAGCCAAGATATCTCTGCGGGGAGAGATGGCTACACCTTC
D: TRBD1; V: TRBV19; size: many; J: TRBJ2-1; CDR3: CASTNTGGYNEQFF; DNA: TGTGCCAGTACCAACACAGGGGGGTACAATGAGCAGTTCTTC
D: .; V: TRBV10-3; size: many; J: TRBJ2-1; CDR3: CAISESSQSSYNEQFF; DNA: TGTGCCATCAGTGAGTCGAGTCAGAGCTCCTACAATGAGCAGTTCTTC
D: .; V: TRBV20-1; size: .; J: TRBJ2-5; CDR3: CSLGLGLETQYF; DNA: TGCAGTTTGGGTCTGGGGTTAGAGACCCAGTACTTC
D: .; V: TRBV25-1; size: few; J: TRBJ1-1; CDR3: CASSGGGRGIKNEQYFGPGTEAFF; DNA: .
D: .; V: TRBV2; size: once; J: TRBJ2-7; CDR3: CASRWTDGAYEQYF; DNA: TGTGCCAGCAGGTGGACGGACGGAGCCTACGAGCAGTACTTC
D: .; V: TRBV12-3/TRBV12-4; size: once; J: TRBJ1-2; CDR3: CASSLRGGGGYTF; DNA: TGTGCCAGCAGTTTAAGGGGTGGGGGTGGCTACACCTTC
D: .; V: TRBV24-1; size: few; J: TRBJ2-5; CDR3: CATGEGMVQYF; DNA: TGTGCCACCGGTGAGGGTATGGTCCAGTACTTC
D: .; V: TRBV5-6; size: many; J: TRBJ1-6; CDR3: CASSLVRSPLHF; DNA: TGTGCCAGCAGCTTGGTTCGTTCACCCCTCCACTTT
D: .; V: TRBV12-3/TRBV12-4; size: many; J: TRBJ1-1; CDR3: CASSFLTARDTEAFF; DNA: TGTGCCAGCAGTTTCCTGACGGCTCGGGACACTGAAGCTTTCTTT
D: TRBD1; V: TRBV15; size: .; J: TRBJ2-5; CDR3: CATSRVGTVQETQYF; DNA: TGTGCCACCAGCAGAGTAGGGACAGTCCAAGAGACCCAGTACTTC
D: TRBD1; V: TRBV25-1; size: .; J: TRBJ2-7; CDR3: CASSVERASGQGIEQYF; DNA: TGTGCCAGCAGCGTTGAGCGCGCTTCGGGACAGGGAATCGAGCAGTACTTC
D: .; V: TRBV20-1; size: few; J: TRBJ2-1; CDR3: CSASRRGYNEQFF; DNA: TGCAGTGCTAGCCGTCGGGGCTACAATGAGCAGTTCTTC
D: TRBD2; V: TRBV30; size: many; J: TRBJ2-7; CDR3: CAWSHGGEQYF; DNA: TGTGCCTGGAGTCACGGGGGGGAGCAGTACTTC
D: TRBD1; V: TRBV25-1; size: .; J: TRBJ2-7; CDR3: CASSQEAGTGTYEQYF; DNA: TGTGCCAGCAGCCAGGAGGCCGGGACAGGGACCTACGAGCAGTACTTC
D: .; V: TRBV19; size: .; J: TRBJ2-7; CDR3: CASSSRRGYEQYF; DNA: TGTGCCAGTAGTTCCCGCAGGGGCTACGAGCAGTACTTC
D: .; V: TRBV10-3; size: .; J: TRBJ1-1; CDR3: CAISGSRVSNTEAFF; DNA: TGTGCCATCAGTGGGTCGCGAGTGTCGAACACTGAAGCTTTCTTT
D: TRBD1; V: TRBV15; size: .; J: TRBJ2-1; CDR3: CATSRKGTAYNEQFF; DNA: TGTGCCACCAGCAGAAAAGGGACAGCTTACAATGAGCAGTTCTTC
D: TRBD1; V: TRBV7-8; size: .; J: TRBJ2-1; CDR3: CASSLAGGTGNEQFF; DNA: TGTGCCAGCAGCTTAGCAGGGGGCACCGGCAATGAGCAGTTCTTC